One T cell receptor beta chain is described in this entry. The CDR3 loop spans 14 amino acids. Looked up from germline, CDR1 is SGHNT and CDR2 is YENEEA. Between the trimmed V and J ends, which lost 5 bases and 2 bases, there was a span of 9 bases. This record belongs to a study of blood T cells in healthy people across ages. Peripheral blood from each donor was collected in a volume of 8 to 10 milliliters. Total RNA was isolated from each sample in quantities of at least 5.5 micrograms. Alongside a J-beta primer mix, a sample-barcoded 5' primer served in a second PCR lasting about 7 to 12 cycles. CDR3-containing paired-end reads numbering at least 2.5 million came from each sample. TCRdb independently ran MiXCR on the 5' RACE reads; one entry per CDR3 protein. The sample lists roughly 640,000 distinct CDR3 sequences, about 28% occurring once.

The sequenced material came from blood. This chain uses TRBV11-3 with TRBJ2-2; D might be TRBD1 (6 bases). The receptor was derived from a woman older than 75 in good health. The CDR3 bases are TGTGCCAGCAGCAGGGGGACCAACACCGGGGAGCTGTTTTTT. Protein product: CASSRGTNTGELFF.